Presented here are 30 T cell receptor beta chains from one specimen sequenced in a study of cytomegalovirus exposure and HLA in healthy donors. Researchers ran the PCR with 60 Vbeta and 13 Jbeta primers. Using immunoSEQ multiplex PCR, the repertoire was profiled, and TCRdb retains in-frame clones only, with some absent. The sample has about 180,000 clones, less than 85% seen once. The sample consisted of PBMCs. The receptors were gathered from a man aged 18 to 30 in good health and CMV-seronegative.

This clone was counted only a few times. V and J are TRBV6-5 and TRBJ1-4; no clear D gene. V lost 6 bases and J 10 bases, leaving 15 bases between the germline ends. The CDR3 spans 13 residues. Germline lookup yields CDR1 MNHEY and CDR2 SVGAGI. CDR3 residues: CASSQRMSGKLFF. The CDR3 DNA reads TGTGCCAGCAGCCAGCGGATGTCAGGAAAACTGTTTTTT.

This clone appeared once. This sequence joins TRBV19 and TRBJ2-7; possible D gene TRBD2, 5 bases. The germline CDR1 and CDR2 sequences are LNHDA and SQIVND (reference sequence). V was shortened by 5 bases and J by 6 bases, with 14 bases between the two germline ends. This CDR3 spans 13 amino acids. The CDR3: CASSLGGFGEQYF. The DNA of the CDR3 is TGTGCCAGTAGTTTGGGCGGGTTCGGCGAGCAGTACTTC. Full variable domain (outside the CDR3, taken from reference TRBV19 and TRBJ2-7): DGGITQSPKYLFRKEGQNVTLSCEQNLNHDAMYWYRQDPGQGLRLIYYSQIVNDFQKGDIAEGYSVSREKKESFPLTVTSAQKNPTAFYLCASSLGGFGEQYFGPGTRLTVT.

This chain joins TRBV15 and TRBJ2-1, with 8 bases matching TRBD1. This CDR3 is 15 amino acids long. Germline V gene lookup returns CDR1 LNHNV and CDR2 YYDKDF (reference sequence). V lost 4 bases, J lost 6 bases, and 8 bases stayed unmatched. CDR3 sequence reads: CATSTRQGLSNEQFF. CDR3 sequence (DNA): TGTGCCACCAGCACTCGACAGGGGCTGTCCAATGAGCAGTTCTTC.

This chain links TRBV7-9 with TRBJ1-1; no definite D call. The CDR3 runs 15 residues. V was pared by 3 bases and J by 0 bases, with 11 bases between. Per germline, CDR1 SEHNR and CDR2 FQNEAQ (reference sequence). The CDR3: CASSFPMAVNTEAFF. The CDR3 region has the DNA TGTGCCAGCAGCTTCCCAATGGCGGTGAACACTGAAGCTTTCTTT. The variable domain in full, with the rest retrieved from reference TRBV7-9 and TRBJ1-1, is DTGVSQNPRHKITKRGQNVTFRCDPISEHNRLYWYRQTLGQGPEFLTYFQNEAQLEKSRLLSDRFSAERPKGSFSTLEIQRTEQGDSAMYLCASSFPMAVNTEAFFGQGTRLTVV.

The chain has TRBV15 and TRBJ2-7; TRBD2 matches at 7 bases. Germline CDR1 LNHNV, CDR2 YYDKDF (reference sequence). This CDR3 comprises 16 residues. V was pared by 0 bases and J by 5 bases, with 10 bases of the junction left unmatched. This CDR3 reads CATSREKAAGTHEQYF. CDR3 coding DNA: TGTGCCACCAGCAGAGAAAAGGCAGCGGGAACCCACGAGCAGTACTTC.

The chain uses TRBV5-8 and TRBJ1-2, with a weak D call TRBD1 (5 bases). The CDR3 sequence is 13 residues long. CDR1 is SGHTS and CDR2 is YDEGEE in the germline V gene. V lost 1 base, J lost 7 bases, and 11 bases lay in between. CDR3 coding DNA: TGTGCCAGCAGCTTGAAGCAGGGCACTGGCTACACCTTC. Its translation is CASSLKQGTGYTF.

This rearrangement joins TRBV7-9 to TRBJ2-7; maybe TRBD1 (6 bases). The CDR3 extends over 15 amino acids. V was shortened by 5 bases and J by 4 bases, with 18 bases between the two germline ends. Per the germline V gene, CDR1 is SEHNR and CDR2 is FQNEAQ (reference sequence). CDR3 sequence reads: CASSPQKGVRYEQYF. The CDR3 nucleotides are TGTGCCAGCAGCCCTCAAAAGGGGGTGAGGTACGAGCAGTACTTC.

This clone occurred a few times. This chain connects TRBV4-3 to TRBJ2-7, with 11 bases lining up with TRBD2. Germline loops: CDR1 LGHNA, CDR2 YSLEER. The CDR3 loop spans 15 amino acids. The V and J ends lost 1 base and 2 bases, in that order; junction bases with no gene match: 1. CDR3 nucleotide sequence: TGCGCCAGCAGCCAAGGACTAGCGGGAACCTACGAGCAGTACTTC. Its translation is CASSQGLAGTYEQYF.

CDR3 loop: CASSHLGTGTHEQFF. CDR3 coding DNA: TGCGCCAGCAGCCACCTTGGGACAGGGACCCATGAGCAGTTCTTC. J is TRBJ2-1 and V is TRBV4-3, with TRBD1 matching 9 bases. The V gene's germline CDR1 is LGHNA and CDR2 YSLEER. The CDR3 contains 15 residues. Germline trimming cut 3 bases from V and 8 bases from J; bases unmatched to any gene: 8.

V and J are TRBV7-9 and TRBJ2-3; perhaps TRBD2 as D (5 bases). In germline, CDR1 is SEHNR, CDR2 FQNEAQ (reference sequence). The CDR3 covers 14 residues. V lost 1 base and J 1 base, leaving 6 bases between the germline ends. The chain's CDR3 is CASSLVLGTDTQYF. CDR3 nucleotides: TGTGCCAGCAGCTTAGTACTAGGCACAGATACGCAGTATTTT.

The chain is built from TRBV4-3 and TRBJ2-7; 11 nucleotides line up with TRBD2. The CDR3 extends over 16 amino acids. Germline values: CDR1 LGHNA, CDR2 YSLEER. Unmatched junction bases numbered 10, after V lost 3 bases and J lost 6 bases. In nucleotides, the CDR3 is TGCGCCAGCAGCCACGTCACTAGCGGGAGTAGGTCCGAGCAGTACTTC. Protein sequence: CASSHVTSGSRSEQYF.

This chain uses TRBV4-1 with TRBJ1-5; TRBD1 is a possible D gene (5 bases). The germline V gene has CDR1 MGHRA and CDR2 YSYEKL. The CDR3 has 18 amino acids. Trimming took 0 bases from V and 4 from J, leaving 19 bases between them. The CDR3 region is CASSQDRVVQGRNQPQHF. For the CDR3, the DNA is TGCGCCAGCAGCCAAGATAGGGTGGTGCAGGGAAGAAATCAGCCCCAGCATTTT.

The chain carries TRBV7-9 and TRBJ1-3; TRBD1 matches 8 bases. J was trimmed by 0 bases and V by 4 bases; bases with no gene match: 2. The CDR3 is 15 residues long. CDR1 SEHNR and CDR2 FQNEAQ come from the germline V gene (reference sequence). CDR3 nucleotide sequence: TGTGCCAGCAGCTCAGGACAGGGCTCTGGAAACACCATATATTTT. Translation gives CASSSGQGSGNTIYF.

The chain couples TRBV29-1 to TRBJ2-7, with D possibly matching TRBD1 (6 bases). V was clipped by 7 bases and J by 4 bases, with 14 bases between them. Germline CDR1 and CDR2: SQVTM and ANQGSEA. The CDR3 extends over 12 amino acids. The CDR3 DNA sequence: TGCAGCGCCGAGGGACAAAGTTACGAGCAGTACTTC. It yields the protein CSAEGQSYEQYF.

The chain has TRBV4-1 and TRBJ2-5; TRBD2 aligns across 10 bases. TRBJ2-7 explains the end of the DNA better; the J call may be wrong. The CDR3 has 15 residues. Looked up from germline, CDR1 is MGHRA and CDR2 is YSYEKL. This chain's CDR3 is CASSRLAGVFDEQYF. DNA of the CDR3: TGCGCCAGCAGTCGGCTAGCGGGAGTATTTGACGAGCAGTACTTC.

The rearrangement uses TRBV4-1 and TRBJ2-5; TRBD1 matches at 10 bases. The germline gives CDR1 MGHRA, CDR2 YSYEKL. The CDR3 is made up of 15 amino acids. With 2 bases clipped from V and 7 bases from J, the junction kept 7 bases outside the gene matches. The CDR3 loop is CASSQIDRGLGTQYF. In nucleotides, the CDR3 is TGCGCCAGCAGCCAAATCGACAGGGGGCTCGGGACCCAGTACTTC.

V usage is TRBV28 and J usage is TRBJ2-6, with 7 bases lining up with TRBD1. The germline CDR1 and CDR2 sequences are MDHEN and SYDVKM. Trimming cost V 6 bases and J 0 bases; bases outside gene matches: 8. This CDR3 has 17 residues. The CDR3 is CASRMRGLSSGANVLTF. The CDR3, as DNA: TGTGCCAGCAGGATGAGGGGGCTTAGCTCTGGGGCCAACGTCCTGACTTTC. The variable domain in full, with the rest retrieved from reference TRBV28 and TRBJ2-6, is DVKVTQSSRYLVKRTGEKVFLECVQDMDHENMFWYRQDPGLGLRLIYFSYDVKMKEKGDIPEGYSVSREKKERFSLILESASTNQTSMYLCASRMRGLSSGANVLTFGAGSRLTVL.

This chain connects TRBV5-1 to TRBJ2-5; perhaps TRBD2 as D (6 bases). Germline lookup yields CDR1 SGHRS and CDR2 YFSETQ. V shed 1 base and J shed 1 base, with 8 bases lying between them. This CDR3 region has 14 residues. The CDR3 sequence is CASSLSEGQETQYF. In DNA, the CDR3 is TGCGCCAGCAGCTTGTCGGAGGGCCAAGAGACCCAGTACTTC.

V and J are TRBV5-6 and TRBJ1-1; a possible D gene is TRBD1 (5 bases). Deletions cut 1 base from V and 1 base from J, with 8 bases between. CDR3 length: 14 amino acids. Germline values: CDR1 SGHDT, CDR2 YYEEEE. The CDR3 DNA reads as TGTGCCAGCAGCTTGTTACAGGCGAACACTGAAGCTTTCTTT. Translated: CASSLLQANTEAFF. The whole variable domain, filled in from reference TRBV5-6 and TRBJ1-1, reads DAGVTQSPTHLIKTRGQQVTLRCSPKSGHDTVSWYQQALGQGPQFIFQYYEEEERQRGNFPDRFSGHQFPNYSSELNVNALLLGDSALYLCASSLLQANTEAFFGQGTRLTVV.

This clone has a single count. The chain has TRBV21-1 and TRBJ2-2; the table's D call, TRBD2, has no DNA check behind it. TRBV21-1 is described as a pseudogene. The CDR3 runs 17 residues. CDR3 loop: CASSTSAGLSVTGELFF. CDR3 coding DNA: TGTGCCAGCAGCACCTCGGCGGGTTTAAGTGTCACCGGGGAGCTGTTTTTT.

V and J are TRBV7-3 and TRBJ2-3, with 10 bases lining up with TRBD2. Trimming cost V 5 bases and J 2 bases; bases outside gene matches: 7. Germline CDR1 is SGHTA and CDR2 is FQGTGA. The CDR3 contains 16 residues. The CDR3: CASSPGLAVNTDTQYF. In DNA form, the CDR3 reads TGTGCCAGCAGCCCCGGACTAGCGGTGAACACAGATACGCAGTATTTT.

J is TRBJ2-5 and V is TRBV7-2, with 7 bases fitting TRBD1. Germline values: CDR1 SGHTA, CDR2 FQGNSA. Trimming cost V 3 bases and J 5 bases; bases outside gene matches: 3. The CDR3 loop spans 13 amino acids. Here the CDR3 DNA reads TGTGCCAGCAGCTTTGCAGGGGGTGAGACCCAGTACTTC. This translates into CASSFAGGETQYF.

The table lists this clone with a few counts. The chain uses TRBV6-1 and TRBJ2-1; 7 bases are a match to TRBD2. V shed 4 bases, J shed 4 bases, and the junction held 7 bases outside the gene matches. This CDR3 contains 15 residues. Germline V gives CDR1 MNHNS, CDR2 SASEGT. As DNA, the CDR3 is TGTGCCAGCAGTGGGGAGGGGATGACGTACAATGAGCAGTTCTTC. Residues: CASSGEGMTYNEQFF.

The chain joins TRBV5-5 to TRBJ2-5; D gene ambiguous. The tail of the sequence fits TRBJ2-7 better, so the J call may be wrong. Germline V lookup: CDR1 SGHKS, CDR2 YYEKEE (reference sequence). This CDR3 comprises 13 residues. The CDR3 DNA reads TGTGCCAGCAGCTTGAACGGAGCCTACGAGCAGTACTTC. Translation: CASSLNGAYEQYF.

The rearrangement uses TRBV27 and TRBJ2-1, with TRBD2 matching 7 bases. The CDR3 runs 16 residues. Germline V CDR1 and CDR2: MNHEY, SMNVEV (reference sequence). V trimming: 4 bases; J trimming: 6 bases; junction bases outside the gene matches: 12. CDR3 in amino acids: CASSSTTSEGGNEQFF. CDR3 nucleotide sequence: TGTGCCAGCAGTTCTACAACTAGCGAGGGAGGCAATGAGCAGTTCTTC.

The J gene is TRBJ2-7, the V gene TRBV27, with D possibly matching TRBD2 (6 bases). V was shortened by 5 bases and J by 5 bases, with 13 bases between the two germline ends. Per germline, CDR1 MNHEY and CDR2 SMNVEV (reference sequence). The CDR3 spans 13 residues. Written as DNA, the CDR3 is TGTGCCAGCAGTCTGATTAGCGGCGACGAGCAGTACTTC. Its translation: CASSLISGDEQYF.

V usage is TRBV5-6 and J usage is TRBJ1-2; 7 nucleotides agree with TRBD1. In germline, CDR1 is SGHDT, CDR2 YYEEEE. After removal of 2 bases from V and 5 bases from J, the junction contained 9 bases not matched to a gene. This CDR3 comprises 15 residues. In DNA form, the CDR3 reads TGTGCCAGCAGCTTCTCCGTGACAGGGATTTATGGCTACACCTTC. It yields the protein CASSFSVTGIYGYTF.

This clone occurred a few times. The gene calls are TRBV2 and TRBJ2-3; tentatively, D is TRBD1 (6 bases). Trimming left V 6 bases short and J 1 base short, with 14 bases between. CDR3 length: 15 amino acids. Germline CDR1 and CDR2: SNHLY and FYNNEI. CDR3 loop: CASSQGLWGTDTQYF. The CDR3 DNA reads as TGTGCCAGCAGCCAGGGGTTGTGGGGCACAGATACGCAGTATTTT.

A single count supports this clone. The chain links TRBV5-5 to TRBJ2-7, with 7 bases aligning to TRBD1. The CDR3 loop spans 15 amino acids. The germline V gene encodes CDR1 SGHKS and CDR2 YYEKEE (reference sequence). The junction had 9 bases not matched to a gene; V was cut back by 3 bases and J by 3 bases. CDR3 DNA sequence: TGTGCCAGCAGCTACGGACAGGAGGTCGGCTACGAGCAGTACTTC. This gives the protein CASSYGQEVGYEQYF.

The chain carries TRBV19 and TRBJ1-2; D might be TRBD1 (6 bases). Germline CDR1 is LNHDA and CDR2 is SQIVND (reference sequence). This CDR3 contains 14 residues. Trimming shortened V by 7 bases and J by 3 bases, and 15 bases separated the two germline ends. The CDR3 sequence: CASNLLTGDYGYTF. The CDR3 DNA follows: TGTGCCAGTAATCTATTGACAGGCGACTATGGCTACACCTTC.